This TCR beta chain comes out of a study of cytomegalovirus exposure and HLA in healthy donors. The CDR3 runs 14 residues. Trimming took 3 bases from V and 3 from J; bases not matched to a gene: 4. Germline-derived CDR1 and CDR2 are MNHEY and SMNVEV (reference sequence). Use of 60 Vbeta and 13 Jbeta primers characterized the PCR. TCRdb's table, derived via immunoSEQ multiplex PCR, lists solely in-frame clones and lacks some. The repertoire holds about 170,000 clones, with approximately 70% as singletons. Study-level results: A later analysis by the authors found several of the most significant clusters apparently linked to common viral pathogens. Cytomegalovirus association was listed for approximately 160 TCR beta chains.

As concerns this clone: The target antigen is unknown.

This chain joins TRBV27 and TRBJ1-1, with 7 bases lining up with TRBD1. Specimen: PBMCs. This TCR derives from a woman younger than 30 in good health and CMV-seropositive. CDR3 sequence reads: CASSLYRGHTEAFF. The CDR3 nucleotides read TGTGCCAGCAGTTTGTACAGGGGACACACTGAAGCTTTCTTT.